One sample yielded the 17 T cell receptor beta chains listed below, sequenced in a study of response to subunit inactivated influenza vaccine. TCRdb reprocessed the RT-PCR reads with MiXCR, giving one entry per CDR3 protein. The sample includes roughly 650,000 distinct CDR3 sequences, roughly 15% seen only once; the top ten take 7.5% to 8%. Sequencing used PBMCs from blood, obtained approximately 15 days before vaccination. Receptor source: a middle-aged man who received an inactivated influenza vaccine.

This chain links TRBV29-1 with TRBJ2-1; D may be TRBD2 (5 bases). V lost 4 bases and J lost 6, with 13 bases in between. CDR3 length: 13 residues. Germline CDR1 SQVTM, CDR2 ANQGSEA. The CDR3 region has the DNA TGCAGCGTTGTTAGAATCGGACTCAATGAGCAGTTCTTC. It codes for CSVVRIGLNEQFF.

V usage is TRBV15 and J usage is TRBJ2-2, with 8 bases identical to TRBD2. After removal of 7 bases from V and 7 bases from J, the junction contained 2 bases not matched to a gene. Germline CDR1 is LNHNV and CDR2 is YYDKDF (reference sequence). The CDR3 spans 12 residues. CDR3 residues: CATIGGDGELFF. The DNA for the CDR3 is TGTGCCACCATCGGGGGGGACGGGGAGCTGTTTTTT.

The V gene is TRBV24-1, the J gene TRBJ2-3, with 9 nucleotides matching TRBD1. V dropped 7 bases and J dropped 5; count of bases not matched to a gene: 6. CDR1 and CDR2 (germline): KGHDR, SFDVKD. The CDR3 is made up of 14 amino acids. CDR3 protein: CATSQGQGVDTQYF. CDR3 in DNA: TGTGCCACCAGCCAGGGACAGGGTGTAGATACGCAGTATTTT.

This clonotype was picked up many times. This chain uses TRBV7-2 with TRBJ2-7; D is possibly TRBD1 (6 bases). Germline values: CDR1 SGHTA, CDR2 FQGNSA. V was pared by 1 base and J by 6 bases, with 10 bases between. This CDR3 comprises 13 residues. DNA of the CDR3: TGTGCCAGCAGCTTAGGCACAGGGAGCGAGCAGTACTTC. Its translation: CASSLGTGSEQYF.

The genes are TRBV27 and TRBJ2-2, with D perhaps matching TRBD1 (5 bases). The germline CDR1 and CDR2 sequences are MNHEY and SMNVEV (reference sequence). Trimming pared 1 base from V and 1 base from J, leaving 10 bases between. The CDR3 spans 16 residues. This CDR3 reads CASSLLTALNTGELFF. The CDR3 DNA reads TGTGCCAGCAGTTTATTGACAGCCCTGAACACCGGGGAGCTGTTTTTT.

The rearrangement links TRBV29-1 to TRBJ2-7; TRBD2 matches at 13 bases. V shed 6 bases, J shed 3 bases, and the junction held 11 bases outside the gene matches. Germline values: CDR1 SQVTM, CDR2 ANQGSEA. The CDR3 contains 16 residues. This CDR3 is CSVSGRGLAGVYEQYF. CDR3 DNA sequence: TGCAGCGTCTCTGGCCGCGGACTAGCGGGGGTCTACGAGCAGTACTTC.

The chain employs TRBV6-1 and TRBJ2-5; D is perhaps TRBD1 or TRBD2 (5 bases each). V was cut by 1 base and J by 5 bases, with 17 bases left in between. The CDR3 sequence is 16 residues long. CDR1 is MNHNS and CDR2 is SASEGT in the germline V gene. DNA of the CDR3: TGTGCCAGCAGTGAAGTCCTATGGGGGAGCGGTGAGACCCAGTACTTC. Translation: CASSEVLWGSGETQYF.

This clonotype was counted between two and nine times. This chain uses TRBV5-1 with TRBJ2-1, with 8 bases matching TRBD2. Germline assignment: CDR1 SGHRS and CDR2 YFSETQ. Trimming took 1 base from V and 5 from J; bases not matched to a gene: 5. The CDR3 loop spans 15 amino acids. The CDR3 is CASSLRTSLDNEQFF. The CDR3 coding sequence is TGCGCCAGCAGCTTGCGGACTAGCCTCGACAATGAGCAGTTCTTC.

This clonotype was detected only a few times. The chain joins TRBV30 to TRBJ2-7; 11 nucleotides line up with TRBD1. Per germline, CDR1 GTSNPN and CDR2 SVGIG (reference sequence). The CDR3 is made up of 13 amino acids. V gave up 5 bases and J gave up 2 bases; unmatched junction bases: 2. The CDR3, as DNA: TGTGCCTGGGGGGGACAGGGGGCCTACGAGCAGTACTTC. This sequence encodes CAWGGQGAYEQYF. The whole variable domain, filled in from reference TRBV30 and TRBJ2-7, reads SQTIHQWPATLVQPVGSPLSLECTVEGTSNPNLYWYRQAAGRGLQLLFYSVGIGQISSEVPQNLSASRPQDRQFILSSKKLLLSDSGFYLCAWGGQGAYEQYFGPGTRLTVT.

The V call is TRBV6-2 or TRBV6-3, the J call TRBJ2-2, with no clear D. Trimming took 7 bases from V and 6 from J, leaving 12 bases between them. Germline CDR1 MNHEY, CDR2 SVGEGT. CDR3 length: 13 residues. The DNA for the CDR3 is TGTGCCAGCACGCAACTTAACGCCGGGGAGCTGTTTTTT. Translation: CASTQLNAGELFF.

There are many counts of this clonotype. The chain has TRBV20-1 and TRBJ2-7; D might be TRBD2 (6 bases). Germline values: CDR1 DFQATT, CDR2 SNEGSKA (reference sequence). The germline V and J ends were trimmed by 3 bases and 3 bases, with 12 bases remaining between them. CDR3 length: 13 residues. The CDR3 spells CSASRDFYYEQYF. DNA for the CDR3: TGCAGTGCTAGTCGGGACTTTTACTACGAGCAGTACTTC.

There are a few counts of this clonotype. This chain connects TRBV7-2 to TRBJ2-1; TRBD2 is a possible D gene (6 bases). The CDR3 sequence is 14 residues long. Trimming shortened V by 1 base and J by 9 bases, and 13 bases separated the two germline ends. Per the germline V gene, CDR1 is SGHTA and CDR2 is FQGNSA. The CDR3 coding sequence is TGTGCCAGCAGCTTAGTGCTTAGCGGAGTTGAGCAGTTCTTC. Encoded protein: CASSLVLSGVEQFF.

This clonotype was seen many times. The CDR3 DNA reads TGCGCCAGCGCTCAGATCGAGGGAGTTGGGGACGAGCAGTACTTC. This translates into CASAQIEGVGDEQYF. V is TRBV4-1 and J is TRBJ2-7; perhaps TRBD2 as D (5 bases). The CDR3 extends over 15 amino acids. Germline-derived CDR1 and CDR2 are MGHRA and YSYEKL. Trimming took off 8 bases at V and 5 bases at J, with 22 bases between the two ends.

This clonotype was found many times. The rearrangement joins TRBV7-6 to TRBJ1-1, with no clear D. Trimming shortened V by 6 bases and J by 0 bases, and 11 bases separated the two germline ends. From germline, CDR1 is SGHVS and CDR2 FNYEAQ. This CDR3 is built from 14 residues. DNA of the CDR3: TGTGCCAGCAGTCACCGCGGGATGAACACTGAAGCTTTCTTT. This encodes CASSHRGMNTEAFF. The entire variable domain, with the rest obtained from reference TRBV7-6 and TRBJ1-1, is as follows: GAGVSQSPRYKVTKRGQDVALRCDPISGHVSLYWYRQALGQGPEFLTYFNYEAQQDKSGLPNDRFSAERPEGSISTLTIQRTEQRDSAMYRCASSHRGMNTEAFFGQGTRLTVV.

This clonotype occurred many times. The V gene is TRBV12-3 or TRBV12-4, the J gene TRBJ2-1; 9 nucleotides agree with TRBD1. Germline trimming cut 6 bases from V and 1 base from J; bases unmatched to any gene: 4. This CDR3 spans 15 amino acids. CDR3 sequence (DNA): TGTGCCAGCAGCACGGACAGGGGATCCTACAATGAGCAGTTCTTC. Its translation: CASSTDRGSYNEQFF.

The CDR3 region is CASSLLPGRGGQNEQFF. The CDR3 nucleotides read TGTGCCAGCAGCTTATTACCCGGGCGGGGGGGCCAGAATGAGCAGTTCTTC. This rearrangement joins TRBV11-2 to TRBJ2-1; TRBD2 aligns across 9 bases. CDR3 size: 17 residues. After removal of 2 bases from V and 7 bases from J, the junction contained 12 bases not matched to a gene. In germline, CDR1 is SGHAT, CDR2 FQNNGV.

This clonotype showed up many times. This chain uses TRBV12-3 or TRBV12-4 with TRBJ2-5; D assignment may be TRBD1 or TRBD2 (5 bases each). The CDR3 runs to 14 residues. The V and J ends lost 5 bases and 5 bases respectively, with 15 bases between them. The CDR3 loop is CASSARNRRETQYF. CDR3 bases: TGTGCCAGCAGTGCCCGGAACAGGAGGGAGACCCAGTACTTC.